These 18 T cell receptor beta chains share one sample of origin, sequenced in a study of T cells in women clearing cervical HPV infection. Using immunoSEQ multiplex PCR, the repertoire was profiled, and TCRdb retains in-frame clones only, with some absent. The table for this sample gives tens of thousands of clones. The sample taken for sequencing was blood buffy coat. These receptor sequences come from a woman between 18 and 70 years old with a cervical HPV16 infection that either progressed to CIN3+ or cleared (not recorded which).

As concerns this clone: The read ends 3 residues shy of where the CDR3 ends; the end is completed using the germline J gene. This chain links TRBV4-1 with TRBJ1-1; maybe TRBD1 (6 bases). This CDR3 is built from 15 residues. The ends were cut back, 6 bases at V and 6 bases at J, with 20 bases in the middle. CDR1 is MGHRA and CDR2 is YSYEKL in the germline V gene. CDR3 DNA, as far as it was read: TGCGCCAGCAGACATGGGTGGACAGACAAGCCTGAA. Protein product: CASRHGWTDKPE. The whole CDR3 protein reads CASRHGWTDKPEAFF.

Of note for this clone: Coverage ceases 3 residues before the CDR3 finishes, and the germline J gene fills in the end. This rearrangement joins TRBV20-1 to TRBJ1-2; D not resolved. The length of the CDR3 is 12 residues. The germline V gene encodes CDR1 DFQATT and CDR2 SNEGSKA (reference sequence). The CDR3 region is CSARGPGGSYTF. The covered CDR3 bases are TGCAGTGCTAGGGGCCCCGGAGGAAGC.

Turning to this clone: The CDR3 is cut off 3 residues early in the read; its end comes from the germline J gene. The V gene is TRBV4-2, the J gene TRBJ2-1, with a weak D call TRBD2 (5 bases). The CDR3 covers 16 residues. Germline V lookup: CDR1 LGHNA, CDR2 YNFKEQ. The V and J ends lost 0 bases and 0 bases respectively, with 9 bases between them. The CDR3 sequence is CASSQESLVSYNEQFF. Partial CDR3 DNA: TGTGCCAGCAGCCAAGAGTCACTAGTCTCCTACAATGAG.

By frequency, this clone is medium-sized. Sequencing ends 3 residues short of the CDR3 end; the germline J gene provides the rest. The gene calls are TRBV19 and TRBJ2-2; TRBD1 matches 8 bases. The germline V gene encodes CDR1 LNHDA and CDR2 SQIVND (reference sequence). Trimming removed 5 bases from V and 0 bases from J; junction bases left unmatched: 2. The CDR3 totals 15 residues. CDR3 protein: CASSPQGANTGELFF. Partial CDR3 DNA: TGTGCCAGTAGTCCACAGGGGGCGAACACCGGGGAG.

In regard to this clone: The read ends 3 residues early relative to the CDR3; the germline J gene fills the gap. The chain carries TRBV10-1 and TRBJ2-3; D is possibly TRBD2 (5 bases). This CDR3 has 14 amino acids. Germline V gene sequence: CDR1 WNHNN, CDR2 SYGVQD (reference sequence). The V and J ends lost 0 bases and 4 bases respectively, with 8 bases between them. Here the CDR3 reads CASSESGAADTQYF. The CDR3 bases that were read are TGCGCCAGCAGTGAGTCCGGAGCGGCAGATACG.

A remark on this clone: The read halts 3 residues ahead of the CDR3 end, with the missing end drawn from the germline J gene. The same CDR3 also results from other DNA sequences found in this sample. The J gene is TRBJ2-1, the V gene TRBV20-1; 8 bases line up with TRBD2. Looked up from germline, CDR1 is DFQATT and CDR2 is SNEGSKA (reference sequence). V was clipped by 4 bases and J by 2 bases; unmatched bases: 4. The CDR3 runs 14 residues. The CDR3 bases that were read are TGCAGTGCTACCCCGACTAGCGCCTACAATGAG. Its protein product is CSATPTSAYNE. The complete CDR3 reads CSATPTSAYNEQFF.

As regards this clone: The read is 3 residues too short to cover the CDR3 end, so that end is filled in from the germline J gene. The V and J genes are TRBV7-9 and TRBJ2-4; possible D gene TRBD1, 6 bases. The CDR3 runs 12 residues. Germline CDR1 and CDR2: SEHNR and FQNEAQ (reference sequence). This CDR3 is CASSRTDNGQYF. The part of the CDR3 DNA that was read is TGTGCCAGCAGCCGGACAGATAATGGT.

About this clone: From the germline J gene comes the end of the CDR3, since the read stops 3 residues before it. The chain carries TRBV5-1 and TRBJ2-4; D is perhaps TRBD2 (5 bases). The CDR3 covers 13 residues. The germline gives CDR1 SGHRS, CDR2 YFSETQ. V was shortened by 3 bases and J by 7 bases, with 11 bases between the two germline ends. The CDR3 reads CASSSGVGNIQYF. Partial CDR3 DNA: TGCGCCAGCAGCTCCGGGGTCGGGAACATT.

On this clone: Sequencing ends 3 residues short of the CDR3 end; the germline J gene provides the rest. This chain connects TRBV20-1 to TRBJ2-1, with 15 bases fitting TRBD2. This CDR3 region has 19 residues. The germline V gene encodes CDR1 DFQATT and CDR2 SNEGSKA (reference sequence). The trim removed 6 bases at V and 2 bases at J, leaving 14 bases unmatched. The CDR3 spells CSAPTPGLAGGKTYNEQFF. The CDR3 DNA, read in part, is TGCAGTGCCCCAACCCCAGGACTAGCGGGGGGGAAAACCTACAATGAG.

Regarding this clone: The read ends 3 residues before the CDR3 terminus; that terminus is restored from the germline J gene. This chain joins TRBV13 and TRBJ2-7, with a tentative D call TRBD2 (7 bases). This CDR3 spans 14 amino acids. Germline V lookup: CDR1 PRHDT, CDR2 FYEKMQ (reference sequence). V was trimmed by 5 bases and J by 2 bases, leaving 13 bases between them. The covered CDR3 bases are TGTGCCAGCAGCCCACGCGGGGGCACCTACGAG. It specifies CASSPRGGTYE. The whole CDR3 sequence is CASSPRGGTYEQYF.

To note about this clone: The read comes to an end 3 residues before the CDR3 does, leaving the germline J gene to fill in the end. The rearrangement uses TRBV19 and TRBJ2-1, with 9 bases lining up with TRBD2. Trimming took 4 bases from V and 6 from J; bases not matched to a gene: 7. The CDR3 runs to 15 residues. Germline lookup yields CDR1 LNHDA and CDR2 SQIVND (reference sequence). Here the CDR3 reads CASSTSSGSVNEQFF. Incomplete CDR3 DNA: TGTGCCAGTAGTACTAGTAGCGGGAGTGTCAATGAG.

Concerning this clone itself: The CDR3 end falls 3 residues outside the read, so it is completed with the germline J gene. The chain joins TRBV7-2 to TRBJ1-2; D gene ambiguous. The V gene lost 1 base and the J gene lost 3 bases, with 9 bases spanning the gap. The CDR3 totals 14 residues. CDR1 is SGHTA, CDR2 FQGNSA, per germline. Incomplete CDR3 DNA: TGTGCCAGCAGCTTAGGCGGGTCATACTATGGC. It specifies CASSLGGSYYG. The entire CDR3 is CASSLGGSYYGYTF.

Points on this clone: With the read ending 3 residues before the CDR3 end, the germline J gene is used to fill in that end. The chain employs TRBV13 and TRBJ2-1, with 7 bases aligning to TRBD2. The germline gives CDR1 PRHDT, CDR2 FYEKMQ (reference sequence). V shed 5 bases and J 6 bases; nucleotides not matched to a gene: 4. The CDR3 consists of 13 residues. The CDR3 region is CASSPGLPNEQFF. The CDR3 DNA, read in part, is TGTGCCAGCAGCCCGGGACTACCCAATGAG.

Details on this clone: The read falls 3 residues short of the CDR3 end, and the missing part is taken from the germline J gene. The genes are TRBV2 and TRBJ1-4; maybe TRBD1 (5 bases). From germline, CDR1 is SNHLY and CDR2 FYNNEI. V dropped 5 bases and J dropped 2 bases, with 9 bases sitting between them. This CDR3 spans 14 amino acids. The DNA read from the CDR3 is TGTGCCAGCAGTTCCAGGGTCACTAATGAAAAA. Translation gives CASSSRVTNEK. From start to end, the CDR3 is CASSSRVTNEKLFF.

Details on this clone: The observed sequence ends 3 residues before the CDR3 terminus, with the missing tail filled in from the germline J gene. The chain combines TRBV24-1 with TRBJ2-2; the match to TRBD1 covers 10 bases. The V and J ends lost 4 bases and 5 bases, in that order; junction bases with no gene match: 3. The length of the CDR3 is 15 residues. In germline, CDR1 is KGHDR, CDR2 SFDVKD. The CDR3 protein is CATSEGQGRTGELFF. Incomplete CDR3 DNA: TGTGCCACCAGTGAGGGACAGGGGAGAACCGGGGAG.

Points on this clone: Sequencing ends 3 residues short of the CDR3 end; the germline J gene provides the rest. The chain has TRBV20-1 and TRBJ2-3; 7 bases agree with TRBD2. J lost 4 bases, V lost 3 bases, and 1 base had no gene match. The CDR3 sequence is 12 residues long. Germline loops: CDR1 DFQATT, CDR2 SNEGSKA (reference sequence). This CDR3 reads CSARGLPDTQYF. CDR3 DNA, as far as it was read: TGCAGTGCTAGGGGACTACCAGATACG.

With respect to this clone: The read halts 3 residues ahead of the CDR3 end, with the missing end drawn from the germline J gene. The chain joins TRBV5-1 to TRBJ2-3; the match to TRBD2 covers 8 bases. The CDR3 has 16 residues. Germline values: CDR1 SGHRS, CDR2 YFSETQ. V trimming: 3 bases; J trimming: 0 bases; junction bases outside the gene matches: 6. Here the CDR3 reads CASSSSGGTSTDTQYF. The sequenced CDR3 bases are TGCGCCAGCAGCTCGAGCGGGGGTACTAGCACAGATACG.

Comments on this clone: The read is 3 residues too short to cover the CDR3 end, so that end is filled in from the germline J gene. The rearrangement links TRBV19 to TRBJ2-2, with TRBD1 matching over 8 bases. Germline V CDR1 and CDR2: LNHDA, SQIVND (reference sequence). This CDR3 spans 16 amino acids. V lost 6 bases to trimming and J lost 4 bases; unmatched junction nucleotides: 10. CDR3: CASSTGQGGGTGELFF. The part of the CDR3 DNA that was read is TGTGCCAGTAGCACAGGACAGGGAGGCGGCACCGGGGAG.